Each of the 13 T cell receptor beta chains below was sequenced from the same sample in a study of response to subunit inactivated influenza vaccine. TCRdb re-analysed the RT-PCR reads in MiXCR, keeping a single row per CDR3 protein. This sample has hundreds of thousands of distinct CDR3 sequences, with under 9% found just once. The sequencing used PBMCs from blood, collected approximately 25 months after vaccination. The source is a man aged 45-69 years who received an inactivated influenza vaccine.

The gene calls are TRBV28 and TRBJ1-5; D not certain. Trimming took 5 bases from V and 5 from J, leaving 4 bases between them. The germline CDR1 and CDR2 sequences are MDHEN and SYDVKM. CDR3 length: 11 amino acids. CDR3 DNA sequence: TGTGCCAGCAGTGAAGATCAGCCCCAGCATTTT. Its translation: CASSEDQPQHF. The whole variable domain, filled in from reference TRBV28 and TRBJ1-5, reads DVKVTQSSRYLVKRTGEKVFLECVQDMDHENMFWYRQDPGLGLRLIYFSYDVKMKEKGDIPEGYSVSREKKERFSLILESASTNQTSMYLCASSEDQPQHFGDGTRLSIL.

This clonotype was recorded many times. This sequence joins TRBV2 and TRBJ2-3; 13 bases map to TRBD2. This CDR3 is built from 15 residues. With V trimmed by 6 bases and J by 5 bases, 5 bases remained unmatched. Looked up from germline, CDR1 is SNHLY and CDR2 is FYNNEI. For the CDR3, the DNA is TGTGCCAGCAGGAGGACTAGCGGGAGTGAAGATACGCAGTATTTT. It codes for CASRRTSGSEDTQYF.

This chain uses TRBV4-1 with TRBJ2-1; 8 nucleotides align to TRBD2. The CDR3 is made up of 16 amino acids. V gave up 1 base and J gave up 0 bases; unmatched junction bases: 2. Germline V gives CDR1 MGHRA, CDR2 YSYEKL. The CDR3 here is CASSQGGGISYNEQFF. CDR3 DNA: TGCGCCAGCAGCCAAGGCGGGGGGATCTCCTACAATGAGCAGTTCTTC.

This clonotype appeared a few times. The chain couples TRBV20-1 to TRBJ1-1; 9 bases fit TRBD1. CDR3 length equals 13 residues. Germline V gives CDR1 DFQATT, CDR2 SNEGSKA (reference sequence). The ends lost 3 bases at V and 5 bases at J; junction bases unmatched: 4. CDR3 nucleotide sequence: TGCAGTGCTAGTAACAGGGGGCGGACTGAAGCTTTCTTT. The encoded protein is CSASNRGRTEAFF.

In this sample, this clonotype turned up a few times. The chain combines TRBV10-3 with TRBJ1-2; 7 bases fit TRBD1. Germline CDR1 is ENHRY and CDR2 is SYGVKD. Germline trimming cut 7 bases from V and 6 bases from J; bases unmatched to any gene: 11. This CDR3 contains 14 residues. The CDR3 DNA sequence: TGTGCCATCATGGCTTATACAGGGGCGAATGGCTACACCTTC. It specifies CAIMAYTGANGYTF.

CDR3 sequence (DNA): TGTGCCAGCAGTCCCCCGAATTTTTATGGGCAGTACTTC. Its translation: CASSPPNFYGQYF. V is TRBV6-6 and J is TRBJ2-7; no reliable D call. The CDR3 runs to 13 residues. Germline lookup yields CDR1 MNHNY and CDR2 SVGAGI (reference sequence). Trimming shortened V by 5 bases and J by 9 bases, and 17 bases separated the two germline ends.

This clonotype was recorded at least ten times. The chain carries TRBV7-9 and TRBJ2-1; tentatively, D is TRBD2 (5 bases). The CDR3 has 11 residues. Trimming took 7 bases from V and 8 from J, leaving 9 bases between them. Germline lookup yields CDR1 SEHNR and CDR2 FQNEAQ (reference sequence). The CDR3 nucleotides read TGTGCCAGCACGAACGGGGATGAGCAGTTCTTC. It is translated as CASTNGDEQFF.

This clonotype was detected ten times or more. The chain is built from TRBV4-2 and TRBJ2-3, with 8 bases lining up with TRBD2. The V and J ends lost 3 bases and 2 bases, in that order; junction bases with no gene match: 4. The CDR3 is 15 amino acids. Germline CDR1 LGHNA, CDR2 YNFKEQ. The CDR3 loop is CASSHSGVFTDTQYF. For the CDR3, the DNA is TGTGCCAGCAGCCATAGCGGGGTCTTCACAGATACGCAGTATTTT.

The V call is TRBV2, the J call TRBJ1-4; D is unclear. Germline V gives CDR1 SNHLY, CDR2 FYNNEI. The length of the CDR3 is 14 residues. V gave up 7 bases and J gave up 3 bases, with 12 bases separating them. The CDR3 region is CASKERFSNEKLFF. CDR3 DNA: TGTGCCAGCAAGGAGAGGTTTTCTAATGAAAAACTGTTTTTT.

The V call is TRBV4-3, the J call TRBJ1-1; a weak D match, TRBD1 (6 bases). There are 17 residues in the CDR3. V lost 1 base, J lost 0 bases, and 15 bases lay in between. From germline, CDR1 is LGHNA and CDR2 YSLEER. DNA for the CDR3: TGCGCCAGCAGCCAAGGAACGGGGGCGCGGATGAACACTGAAGCTTTCTTT. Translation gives CASSQGTGARMNTEAFF.

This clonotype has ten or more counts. The CDR3 reads CATSDTQEKYQPQHF. In nucleotides, the CDR3 is TGTGCCACCAGTGACACACAGGAAAAGTATCAGCCCCAGCATTTT. The chain uses TRBV24-1 and TRBJ1-5; perhaps TRBD1 as D (5 bases). V shed 4 bases and J shed 5 bases, with 14 bases lying between them. The CDR3 contains 15 residues. Germline-derived CDR1 and CDR2 are KGHDR and SFDVKD.

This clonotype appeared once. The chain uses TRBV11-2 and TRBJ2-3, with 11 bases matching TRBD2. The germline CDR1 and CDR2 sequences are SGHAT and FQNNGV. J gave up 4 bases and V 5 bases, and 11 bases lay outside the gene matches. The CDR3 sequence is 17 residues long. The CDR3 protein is CASSRRPLAGAADTQYF. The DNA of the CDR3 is TGTGCCAGCAGCCGTCGACCACTAGCGGGAGCAGCAGATACGCAGTATTTT.

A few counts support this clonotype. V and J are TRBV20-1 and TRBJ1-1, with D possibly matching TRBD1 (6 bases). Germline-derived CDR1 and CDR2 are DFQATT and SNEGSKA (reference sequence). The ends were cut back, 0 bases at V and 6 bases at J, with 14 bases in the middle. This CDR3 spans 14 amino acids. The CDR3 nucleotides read TGCAGTGCTAGAGATCTCAGGGGCTTAGCTGAAGCTTTCTTT. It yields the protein CSARDLRGLAEAFF.